The rows below give T cell receptor beta chains drawn from one sample of a study of Graves' ophthalmopathy and Graves' hyperthyroidism. TCRdb re-derived calls from the multiplex PCR reads in MiXCR, one entry per CDR3 protein. The sample includes 170,000 or so distinct CDR3 sequences, more than 30% of them seen just once. Source material: peripheral blood. These receptors were obtained from a woman aged 40 to 49 with Graves' ophthalmopathy. Both conserved end residues are part of each CDR3. The order of the fields is clone size, J gene, D gene, V gene, CDR3 protein, CDR3 DNA. D genes are given only for firm matches. Only some rows state a clone size, as once, few, many or a class for expanded clones.

few,TRBJ2-5,TRBD2,TRBV6-1,CASSELAGGQETQYF,TGTGCCAGCAGTGAACTAGCGGGAGGGCAAGAGACCCAGTACTTC
many,TRBJ2-2,.,TRBV3-2,CASSQGVAGNTGELFF,TGTGCCAGCAGCCAAGGGGTAGCAGGGAACACCGGGGAGCTGTTTTTT
many,TRBJ1-6,TRBD1,TRBV19,CASRSGTGGANSPLHF,TGTGCCAGTAGGTCCGGGACAGGGGGCGCGAATTCACCCCTCCACTTT
.,TRBJ2-6,.,TRBV6-2/TRBV6-3,CASSWRARLSSGANVLTF,TGTGCCAGCAGTTGGAGAGCCCGCCTTTCCTCTGGGGCCAACGTCCTGACTTTC
.,TRBJ2-7,.,TRBV6-1,CASSVEGGRGLNSYEQYF,TGTGCCAGCAGTGTTGAGGGCGGCAGAGGGCTCAACTCCTACGAGCAGTACTTC
many,TRBJ1-5,TRBD1,TRBV13,CASSQQGDSNQPQHF,TGTGCCAGCAGCCAACAGGGGGATAGCAATCAGCCCCAGCATTTT
many,TRBJ1-2,.,TRBV6-1,CASSGVNPAPGYTF,TGTGCCAGCAGTGGGGTTAATCCAGCTCCTGGCTACACCTTC
many,TRBJ1-1,.,TRBV6-2/TRBV6-3,CASSPDGNLNTEAFF,TGTGCCAGCAGTCCCGACGGAAACCTCAACACTGAAGCTTTCTTT
few,TRBJ2-7,TRBD1,TRBV24-1,CATSDPGQGEQYF,TGTGCCACCAGTGATCCGGGACAGGGGGAGCAGTACTTC
many,TRBJ1-2,TRBD1,TRBV11-2,CASSLDNRGRNYGYTF,TGTGCCAGCAGCTTAGATAACAGGGGGCGCAACTATGGCTACACCTTC
many,TRBJ2-7,TRBD1,TRBV28,CASSSTGVREQYF,TGTGCCAGCAGTTCTACAGGGGTACGGGAGCAGTACTTC
many,TRBJ1-1,TRBD1,TRBV6-5,CASSPGTGGGNTEAFF,TGTGCCAGCAGTCCAGGGACAGGGGGCGGGAACACTGAAGCTTTCTTT
once,TRBJ1-1,.,TRBV6-2/TRBV6-3,CASTGLAPEAFF,TGTGCCAGCACCGGCCTCGCTCCTGAAGCTTTCTTT
many,TRBJ2-7,TRBD2,TRBV4-2,CASSQVVPSGRAASYEQYF,TGTGCCAGCAGCCAAGTAGTCCCGAGCGGGAGGGCCGCGTCCTACGAGCAGTACTTC
many,TRBJ1-2,TRBD1,TRBV6-5,CASRAGGENYGYTF,TGTGCCAGCAGGGCAGGGGGGGAAAACTATGGCTACACCTTC
.,TRBJ2-7,.,TRBV7-8,CASSPSGGAPEQYF,TGTGCCAGCTCCCCCTCGGGCGGGGCACCCGAGCAGTACTTC
.,TRBJ1-1,.,TRBV6-5,CASSYSPTGQQEAFF,TGTGCCAGCAGTTACTCGCCGACTGGACAGCAAGAAGCTTTCTTT
many,TRBJ1-1,TRBD1,TRBV20-1,CSARDHRGNTEAFF,TGCAGTGCTAGGGACCACAGGGGGAACACTGAAGCTTTCTTT
.,TRBJ1-1,TRBD1,TRBV6-1,CASTSTGLSTEAFF,TGTGCCAGCACCTCGACAGGGTTGAGCACTGAAGCTTTCTTT
.,TRBJ2-5,.,TRBV7-8,CASSLVVSGTETQYF,TGTGCCAGCAGCTTAGTGGTTTCAGGGACGGAGACCCAGTACTTC
many,TRBJ1-2,TRBD1,TRBV29-1,CSGGTAYGYTF,TGCAGCGGAGGGACAGCTTATGGCTACACCTTC
.,TRBJ2-7,TRBD2,TRBV12-3/TRBV12-4,CASSFQLAGAHEQYF,TGTGCCAGCAGTTTCCAGCTAGCGGGAGCGCACGAGCAGTACTTC
many,TRBJ1-2,.,TRBV19,CASSMSGRNYGYTF,TGTGCCAGTAGTATGTCTGGCAGAAACTATGGCTACACCTTC
.,TRBJ2-2,.,TRBV12-3/TRBV12-4,CASSFDVGWNTGELFF,TGTGCCAGCAGTTTTGATGTGGGCTGGAACACCGGGGAGCTGTTTTTT
once,TRBJ2-2,.,TRBV12-3/TRBV12-4,CASRPTGHNTGELFF,TGTGCCAGCAGACCTACAGGGCATAACACCGGGGAGCTGTTTTTT
many,TRBJ2-7,.,TRBV6-4,CASSNPPYMDYTSYEQYF,TGTGCCAGCAGTAACCCCCCCTACATGGACTACACCTCCTACGAGCAGTACTTC
.,TRBJ2-4,TRBD1,TRBV6-1,CASSPGQEYTIQYF,TGTGCCAGCAGCCCGGGACAGGAGTATACCATTCAGTACTTC
.,TRBJ1-1,.,TRBV27,CASGEGGRLGLNTEAFF,TGTGCCAGCGGGGAGGGGGGCCGATTGGGATTGAACACTGAAGCTTTCTTT
many,TRBJ2-3,.,TRBV28,CASMRRSLSTDTQYF,TGTGCCAGCATGAGGCGGAGTCTGAGCACAGATACGCAGTATTTT
.,TRBJ1-3,.,TRBV20-1,CSARDQGLVAGNTIYF,TGCAGTGCTAGGGACCAGGGTCTAGTAGCTGGAAACACCATATATTTT
many,TRBJ1-5,TRBD1,TRBV12-3/TRBV12-4,CASRRQGLWGPQHF,TGTGCCAGCAGAAGACAGGGGTTGTGGGGGCCCCAGCATTTT
.,TRBJ2-7,.,TRBV15,CATSREGDPSYEQYF,TGTGCCACCAGCAGAGAGGGGGACCCCTCCTACGAGCAGTACTTC
many,TRBJ1-5,.,TRBV4-1,CASRLEPGANQPQHF,TGCGCCAGCAGACTGGAACCGGGTGCAAATCAGCCCCAGCATTTT
many,TRBJ2-6,.,TRBV19,CASSTRGASSGANVLTF,TGTGCCAGTAGTACCAGGGGGGCAAGCTCTGGGGCCAACGTCCTGACTTTC
.,TRBJ2-5,.,TRBV7-6,CASSPYGLDETQYF,TGTGCCAGCAGCCCATACGGCCTAGATGAGACCCAGTACTTC
many,TRBJ1-5,.,TRBV28,CASSLLWVAWHF,TGTGCCAGCAGTTTATTATGGGTAGCATGGCATTTT
many,TRBJ2-7,.,TRBV5-1,CASSLGQVSYEQYF,TGCGCCAGCAGCTTGGGACAGGTCTCCTACGAGCAGTACTTC
many,TRBJ2-1,TRBD1,TRBV19,CASSMPGQGAFDEQFF,TGTGCCAGTAGTATGCCGGGACAGGGGGCTTTTGATGAGCAGTTCTTC
.,TRBJ2-5,TRBD1,TRBV28,CASTTNWGQGAGGIQYF,TGTGCCAGCACTACGAACTGGGGACAGGGGGCCGGTGGGATCCAGTACTTC
many,TRBJ1-1,TRBD1,TRBV2,CASRARQGVYSEAFF,TGTGCCAGCAGGGCCCGACAGGGGGTTTACTCTGAAGCTTTCTTT
many,TRBJ2-7,.,TRBV11-2,CASSTRRRGRPYEQYF,TGTGCCAGCAGCACCCGGCGGAGGGGGCGGCCATACGAGCAGTACTTC
many,TRBJ1-5,.,TRBV6-2/TRBV6-3,CASQSGQHQPQHF,TGTGCCAGCCAATCAGGGCAACATCAGCCCCAGCATTTT
few,TRBJ1-5,.,TRBV6-2/TRBV6-3,CASSHQGPPQPQHF,TGTGCCAGCAGCCACCAGGGGCCCCCTCAGCCCCAGCATTTT
.,TRBJ1-3,.,TRBV12-5,CASGQDWSSGNTIYF,TGTGCTAGTGGACAGGACTGGAGCTCTGGAAACACCATATATTTT